Following are 25 T cell receptor beta chains from one sample sequenced in a study of PD-L1 blockade in urothelial cancer. Libraries were prepared by immunoSEQ multiplex PCR; TCRdb keeps only in-frame clonotypes and omits some of them. The sample consists of about 43,000 clones, under 90% of them appearing once. The time point here: peripheral blood 6 weeks after treatment start. Sequenced here: PBMCs, sampled around atezolizumab (anti-PD-L1) treatment. The source of these receptors is a man in his fifties or sixties with urothelial cancer.

This clone was detected only once. This sequence joins TRBV18 and TRBJ2-7, with a weak D call TRBD1 (5 bases). Trimming cost V 3 bases and J 3 bases, with 9 bases left between them. The CDR3 consists of 13 residues. Germline V gene lookup returns CDR1 KGHSH and CDR2 LQKENI. CDR3 amino acids: CASSPQGVYEQYF. The CDR3 nucleotides read TGTGCCAGCTCACCCCAGGGTGTCTACGAGCAGTACTTC.

The rearrangement uses TRBV7-8 and TRBJ2-1, with a weak D call TRBD2 (5 bases). Between the trimmed V and J ends, which lost 0 bases and 6 bases, there was a span of 15 bases. This CDR3 region has 16 residues. Germline lookup yields CDR1 SGHVS and CDR2 FQNEAQ. CDR3 in DNA: TGTGCCAGCAGCTTAGCCGGGGAGACCGACGGCAATGAGCAGTTCTTC. It specifies CASSLAGETDGNEQFF. Combining the CDR3 with reference TRBV7-8 and TRBJ2-1 gives the whole variable domain GAGVSQSPRYKVAKRGQDVALRCDPISGHVSLFWYQQALGQGPEFLTYFQNEAQLDKSGLPSDRFFAERPEGSVSTLKIQRTQQEDSAVYLCASSLAGETDGNEQFFGPGTRLTVL.

This chain connects TRBV2 to TRBJ2-1, with 9 bases lining up with TRBD1. Trimming cost V 3 bases and J 9 bases; bases outside gene matches: 6. The CDR3 length is 14 residues. The germline V gene has CDR1 SNHLY and CDR2 FYNNEI. CDR3: CASSEGQGVGEQFF. The CDR3 DNA sequence: TGTGCCAGCAGTGAGGGACAGGGCGTAGGTGAGCAGTTCTTC.

V and J are TRBV28 and TRBJ1-5; a weak D match, TRBD1 (6 bases). V was cut by 7 bases and J by 3 bases, with 16 bases left in between. Germline CDR1 reads MDHEN; CDR2 reads SYDVKM. The CDR3 runs to 15 residues. The CDR3 DNA reads TGTGCCAGCACCCCCAGGGGCAGGGACAATCAGCCCCAGCATTTT. It yields the protein CASTPRGRDNQPQHF.

Concerning this clone: Since a much larger clone is just one base distant, this may be a read error. V gene TRBV30 combines with J gene TRBJ1-2, with D perhaps matching TRBD1 (5 bases). The germline V gene has CDR1 GTSNPN and CDR2 SVGIG (reference sequence). This CDR3 comprises 14 residues. Written as DNA, the CDR3 is TGTGCCTGGAGTTCGGGGGTTGAGGGCTATGACTACACCTTC. Residues: CAWSSGVEGYDYTF.

The rearrangement joins TRBV11-2 to TRBJ1-4; weak D call: TRBD1 (5 bases). V lost 7 bases, J lost 3 bases, and 21 bases lay in between. In germline, CDR1 is SGHAT, CDR2 FQNNGV. The CDR3 contains 17 residues. CDR3 DNA sequence: TGTGCCAGCAATGGGGCGGGGGTCACGCAGGCTAATGAAAAACTGTTTTTT. As protein: CASNGAGVTQANEKLFF. The whole variable domain, remainder taken from reference TRBV11-2 and TRBJ1-4, is EAGVAQSPRYKIIEKRQSVAFWCNPISGHATLYWYQQILGQGPKLLIQFQNNGVVDDSQLPKDRFSAERLKGVDSTLKIQPAKLEDSAVYLCASNGAGVTQANEKLFFGSGTQLSVL.

The chain is built from TRBV7-7 and TRBJ2-5; the match to TRBD1 covers 8 bases. The CDR3 loop spans 18 amino acids. Germline V gives CDR1 SSHAT, CDR2 FNYEAQ (reference sequence). V was pared by 5 bases and J by 2 bases, with 16 bases of the junction left unmatched. CDR3 region: CASSQTGASVLPQETQYF. CDR3 coding DNA: TGTGCCAGCAGCCAGACAGGGGCTTCCGTCCTGCCTCAAGAGACCCAGTACTTC.

The rearrangement uses TRBV27 and TRBJ2-7, with 10 bases lining up with TRBD2. The CDR3 contains 15 residues. Germline lookup yields CDR1 MNHEY and CDR2 SMNVEV (reference sequence). V gave up 6 bases and J gave up 5 bases; unmatched junction bases: 10. The CDR3 here is CASRYGLAGVNEQYF. The CDR3 nucleotides read TGTGCCAGCAGATACGGGCTAGCGGGGGTGAACGAGCAGTACTTC.

This clone was seen just once. V usage is TRBV21-1 and J usage is TRBJ2-2; the table's D gene call, TRBD1, was not cross checked with the DNA. TRBV21-1 has pseudogene status. The length of the CDR3 is 17 residues. The CDR3 sequence is CASRGNSDRANTGELFF. Here the CDR3 DNA reads TGTGCCAGCAGGGGGAATTCGGACAGGGCAAACACCGGGGAGCTGTTTTTT.

This clone was seen a single time. The gene calls are TRBV18 and TRBJ2-6; TRBD2 matches 7 bases. V trimming: 2 bases; J trimming: 0 bases; junction bases outside the gene matches: 10. This CDR3 contains 19 residues. Per germline, CDR1 KGHSH and CDR2 LQKENI. CDR3: CASSPVGSGEYSGANVLTF. CDR3 nucleotides: TGTGCCAGCTCACCAGTCGGGAGCGGGGAGTACTCTGGGGCCAACGTCCTGACTTTC.

This chain links TRBV11-2 with TRBJ2-7, with unresolved D. Germline V gene sequence: CDR1 SGHAT, CDR2 FQNNGV. V was clipped by 1 base and J by 3 bases, with 4 bases between them. The CDR3 sequence is 12 residues long. CDR3 nucleotide sequence: TGTGCCAGCAGCTTAGGTAGCTACGAGCAGTACTTC. Translation: CASSLGSYEQYF.

The CDR3 DNA sequence: TGTGCCTGGAGTGAGGGAGCTAACTATGGCTACACCTTC. Amino acid sequence: CAWSEGANYGYTF. This chain joins TRBV30 and TRBJ1-2; D remains unclear. Germline V CDR1 and CDR2: GTSNPN, SVGIG (reference sequence). This CDR3 has 13 amino acids. V lost 1 base and J 0 bases, leaving 6 bases between the germline ends.

This clone was seen more than once but under ten times. The rearrangement uses TRBV4-1 and TRBJ2-7; a possible D gene is TRBD1 (5 bases). Germline assignment: CDR1 MGHRA and CDR2 YSYEKL. The CDR3 length is 15 residues. V was clipped by 4 bases and J by 1 base, with 14 bases between them. The CDR3 spells CASSPGPAGSYEQYF. CDR3 bases: TGCGCCAGCAGCCCGGGTCCGGCAGGGTCCTACGAGCAGTACTTC.

The V gene is TRBV20-1, the J gene TRBJ1-5, with TRBD1 matching over 8 bases. In germline, CDR1 is DFQATT, CDR2 SNEGSKA (reference sequence). This CDR3 spans 11 amino acids. V gave up 3 bases and J gave up 9 bases; unmatched junction bases: 1. The CDR3 DNA is TGCAGTGCTAGTGGACAGGGGCCCCAGCATTTT. It is translated as CSASGQGPQHF.

The DNA for the CDR3 is TGTGCCAGCAGCTCTAGTACGGGTGAGCAGTTCTTC. Protein: CASSSSTGEQFF. V is TRBV7-2 and J is TRBJ2-1, with D unresolved. The CDR3 has 12 residues. Germline CDR1 reads SGHTA; CDR2 reads FQGNSA. V was trimmed by 4 bases and J by 9 bases, leaving 10 bases between them.

V and J are TRBV4-2 and TRBJ2-7; 7 bases are shared with TRBD1. Germline V gene data show CDR1 as LGHNA and CDR2 as YNFKEQ. V lost 2 bases to trimming and J lost 3 bases; unmatched junction nucleotides: 13. The CDR3 has 17 residues. CDR3 amino acids: CASSQPTGNERFYEQYF. CDR3 sequence (DNA): TGTGCCAGCAGCCAACCGACAGGGAATGAGCGATTCTACGAGCAGTACTTC.

This rearrangement joins TRBV7-9 to TRBJ2-1, with 9 positions matching TRBD2. The germline V gene encodes CDR1 SEHNR and CDR2 FQNEAQ (reference sequence). This CDR3 spans 15 amino acids. Unmatched junction bases numbered 8, after V lost 4 bases and J lost 7 bases. The CDR3 reads CASSSRAGGFNEQFF. The CDR3, as DNA: TGTGCCAGCAGCTCTAGAGCGGGGGGATTTAATGAGCAGTTCTTC.

The chain links TRBV4-1 to TRBJ1-2; D unclear. Trimming cost V 5 bases and J 0 bases, with 22 bases left between them. The length of the CDR3 is 18 residues. Germline V gene sequence: CDR1 MGHRA, CDR2 YSYEKL. CDR3 residues: CASSLRALRTGANYGYTF. CDR3 DNA: TGCGCCAGCAGCTTGCGGGCTCTTCGGACTGGGGCTAACTATGGCTACACCTTC.

The V gene is TRBV28, the J gene TRBJ2-7; TRBD1 matches at 7 bases. Germline lookup yields CDR1 MDHEN and CDR2 SYDVKM. There are 13 residues in the CDR3. J was trimmed by 5 bases and V by 5 bases; bases with no gene match: 6. The CDR3 region has the DNA TGTGCCAGCAGTCCTGACAGGGTCCACGAGCAGTACTTC. Protein: CASSPDRVHEQYF. The full variable domain, in which reference TRBV28 and TRBJ2-7 provide the parts outside the CDR3, is DVKVTQSSRYLVKRTGEKVFLECVQDMDHENMFWYRQDPGLGLRLIYFSYDVKMKEKGDIPEGYSVSREKKERFSLILESASTNQTSMYLCASSPDRVHEQYFGPGTRLTVT.

The V call is TRBV25-1, the J call TRBJ2-3, with 7 bases matching TRBD1. The CDR3 length is 13 residues. V gave up 8 bases and J gave up 0 bases; unmatched junction bases: 2. Per the germline V gene, CDR1 is MGHDK and CDR2 is SYGVNS. This CDR3 reads CASQTGSTDTQYF. In nucleotides, the CDR3 is TGTGCCAGCCAGACAGGGAGCACAGATACGCAGTATTTT.

This clone was seen once. The chain recombines TRBV28 with TRBJ1-3, with D possibly being TRBD1 (5 bases). Germline CDR1 is MDHEN and CDR2 is SYDVKM. This CDR3 spans 14 amino acids. V shed 7 bases and J shed 4 bases, with 14 bases lying between them. The CDR3 sequence is CASNQGRSGNTIYF. CDR3 in DNA: TGTGCCAGCAATCAGGGTCGGTCCGGAAACACCATATATTTT.

This chain uses TRBV6-1 with TRBJ2-5, with TRBD2 matching 8 bases. This CDR3 has 15 residues. Germline loops: CDR1 MNHNS, CDR2 SASEGT. V trimming: 5 bases; J trimming: 5 bases; junction bases outside the gene matches: 10. The CDR3 loop reads CASSPGTRASETQYF. The CDR3 DNA sequence: TGTGCCAGCAGTCCCGGGACTAGAGCTAGCGAGACCCAGTACTTC.

This rearrangement joins TRBV19 to TRBJ1-4; tentative D call: TRBD1 (6 bases). The germline V and J ends were trimmed by 9 bases and 2 bases, with 16 bases remaining between them. Germline CDR1 and CDR2: LNHDA and SQIVND (reference sequence). The CDR3 sequence is 15 residues long. The CDR3 DNA reads as TGTGCCAGCAGACAGGCCCTGCGGACTAATGAAAAACTGTTTTTT. The encoded protein is CASRQALRTNEKLFF.

This chain uses TRBV27 with TRBJ2-3; tentatively, D is TRBD1 (5 bases). The CDR3 contains 16 residues. Deletions cut 6 bases from V and 0 bases from J, with 16 bases between. In germline, CDR1 is MNHEY, CDR2 SMNVEV (reference sequence). CDR3 sequence: CASRFGAYKSTDTQYF. The DNA of the CDR3 is TGTGCCAGCAGGTTTGGGGCCTATAAAAGCACAGATACGCAGTATTTT.

The chain joins TRBV19 to TRBJ2-1, with D tentatively TRBD1 (5 bases). V was cut by 6 bases and J by 0 bases, with 6 bases left in between. Germline V gives CDR1 LNHDA, CDR2 SQIVND (reference sequence). The CDR3 runs 13 residues. CDR3 sequence reads: CASRGLSYNEQFF. CDR3 bases: TGTGCCAGTAGGGGGCTCTCCTACAATGAGCAGTTCTTC.